The T cell receptor beta chain described here comes from a study of T cells in Graves' hyperthyroidism and ophthalmopathy. Study-wide results and caveats: Separating ophthalmopathy from stable hyperthyroidism was achieved by a 13 V-J model.

RNA transcripts served as the template for amplifying TCR beta CDR3 regions. TCR CDR3 regions were first amplified by RT-PCR with HTBI primers. TCRdb recomputed calls from the multiplex PCR reads with MiXCR, one row per CDR3 protein. The sample shows 500,000 to 650,000 distinct CDR3 sequences, about 45% of them seen only once. The germline V gene encodes CDR1 SNHLY and CDR2 FYNNEI. The CDR3 loop spans 15 amino acids. V lost 5 bases and J lost 2, with 13 bases in between. A word on this clonotype: As yet, its antigen is unknown.

The material sequenced was peripheral blood or thyroid tissue (not recorded which). This receptor was identified in an adult woman with Graves' disease, either hyperthyroidism or ophthalmopathy (not recorded which). This chain links TRBV2 with TRBJ1-5; no clear D gene. The chain's CDR3 is CASSYFGDGNQPQHF. The CDR3 nucleotides read TGTGCCAGCAGTTACTTCGGGGATGGCAATCAGCCCCAGCATTTT.